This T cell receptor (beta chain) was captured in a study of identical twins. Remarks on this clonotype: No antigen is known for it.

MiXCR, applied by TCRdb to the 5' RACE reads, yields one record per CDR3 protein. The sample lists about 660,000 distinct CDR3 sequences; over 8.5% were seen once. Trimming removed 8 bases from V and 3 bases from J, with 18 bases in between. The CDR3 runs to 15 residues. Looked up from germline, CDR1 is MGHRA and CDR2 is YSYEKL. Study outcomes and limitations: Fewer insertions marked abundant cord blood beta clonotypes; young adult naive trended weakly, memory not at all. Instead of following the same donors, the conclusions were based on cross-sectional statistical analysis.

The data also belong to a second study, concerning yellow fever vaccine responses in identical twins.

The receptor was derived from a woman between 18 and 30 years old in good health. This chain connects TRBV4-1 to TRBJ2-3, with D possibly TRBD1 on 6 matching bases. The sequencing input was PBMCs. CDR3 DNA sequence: TGCGCCAGCTCCCACGACAGGCGATCAACAGATACGCAGTATTTT. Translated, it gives CASSHDRRSTDTQYF.